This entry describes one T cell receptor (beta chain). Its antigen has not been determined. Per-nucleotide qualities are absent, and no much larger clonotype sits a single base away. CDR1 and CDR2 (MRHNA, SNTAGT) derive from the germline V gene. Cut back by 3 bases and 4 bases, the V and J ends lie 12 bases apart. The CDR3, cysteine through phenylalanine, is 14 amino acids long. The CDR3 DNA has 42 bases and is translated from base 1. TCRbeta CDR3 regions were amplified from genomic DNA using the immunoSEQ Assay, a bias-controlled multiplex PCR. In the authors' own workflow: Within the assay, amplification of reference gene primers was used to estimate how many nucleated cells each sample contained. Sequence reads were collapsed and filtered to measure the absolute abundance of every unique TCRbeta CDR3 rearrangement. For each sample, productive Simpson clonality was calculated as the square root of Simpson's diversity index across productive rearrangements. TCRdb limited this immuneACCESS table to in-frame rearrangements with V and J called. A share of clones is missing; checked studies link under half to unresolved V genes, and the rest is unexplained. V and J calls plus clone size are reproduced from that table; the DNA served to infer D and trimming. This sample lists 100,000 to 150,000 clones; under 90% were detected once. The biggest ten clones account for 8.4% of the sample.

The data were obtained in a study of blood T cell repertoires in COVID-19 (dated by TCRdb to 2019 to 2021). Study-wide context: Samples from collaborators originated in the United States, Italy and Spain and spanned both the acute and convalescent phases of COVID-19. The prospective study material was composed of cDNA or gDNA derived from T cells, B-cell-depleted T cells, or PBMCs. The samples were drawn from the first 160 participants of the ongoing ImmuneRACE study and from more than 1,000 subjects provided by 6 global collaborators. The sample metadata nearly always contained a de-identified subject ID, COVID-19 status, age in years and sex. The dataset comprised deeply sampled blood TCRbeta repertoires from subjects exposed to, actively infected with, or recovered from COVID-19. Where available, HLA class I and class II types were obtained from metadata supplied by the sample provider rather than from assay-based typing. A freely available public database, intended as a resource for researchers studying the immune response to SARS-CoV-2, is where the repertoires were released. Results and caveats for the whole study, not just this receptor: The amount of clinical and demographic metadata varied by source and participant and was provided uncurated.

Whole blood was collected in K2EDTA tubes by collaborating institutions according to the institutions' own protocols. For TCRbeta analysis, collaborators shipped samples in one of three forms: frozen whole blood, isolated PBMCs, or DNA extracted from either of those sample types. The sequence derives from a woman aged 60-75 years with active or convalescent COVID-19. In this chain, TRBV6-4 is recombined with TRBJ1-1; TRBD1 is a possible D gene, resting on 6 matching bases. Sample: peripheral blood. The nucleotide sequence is TGTGCCAGCAGTGAACAGGGCGGGAGCACTGAAGCTTTCTTT. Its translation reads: CASSEQGGSTEAFF.